A single sample is the source of the 10 T cell receptor beta chains below, sequenced in a study of cytomegalovirus exposure and HLA in healthy donors (dated by TCRdb to about 2017). The library was produced with the immunoSEQ multiplex PCR assay. For the multiplex PCR, a mixture combining 60 forward primers for TCR Vbeta segments and 13 reverse primers for TCR Jbeta segments was used. Drawn from immuneACCESS, this table holds only the in-frame rearrangements with V and J called that TCRdb kept. Clones are partly lost; checked studies trace under half to an unresolved V gene and leave the rest unexplained. The sample table lists 100,000 to 150,000 clones, 75% to 85% of them with a count of one. The ten largest clones represent 1% of the sample. The sequencing input was PBMCs. Receptors originate from a man between 35 and 55 years old in good health and CMV-seronegative.

The J gene is TRBJ1-2, the V gene TRBV29-1; TRBD1 matches 9 bases. The V gene end was trimmed by 2 bases and the J gene end by 8 bases; junction bases not matched to a gene: 3. The germline V gene has CDR1 SQVTM and CDR2 ANQGSEA. This CDR3 region has 12 residues. The CDR3 reads CSVERTGEGYTF. The DNA of the CDR3 is TGCAGCGTTGAACGGACAGGGGAAGGCTACACCTTC.

V and J are TRBV7-6 and TRBJ2-2; weak D call: TRBD1 (6 bases). V was clipped by 1 base and J by 3 bases, with 6 bases between them. In germline, CDR1 is SGHVS, CDR2 FNYEAQ. The CDR3 totals 14 residues. The CDR3 bases are TGTGCCAGCAGCTTAGGGACAGACACCGGGGAGCTGTTTTTT. Protein: CASSLGTDTGELFF.

The gene calls are TRBV30 and TRBJ2-5; TRBD1 is a possible D gene (6 bases). This CDR3 region has 13 residues. Germline-derived CDR1 and CDR2 are GTSNPN and SVGIG (reference sequence). Trimming left V 5 bases short and J 5 bases short, with 15 bases between. The CDR3 here is CAWANRDGETQYF. CDR3 bases: TGTGCCTGGGCGAACAGGGACGGGGAGACCCAGTACTTC.

This clone was seen a single time. CDR3 region: CASSLERRGQPQHF. CDR3 sequence (DNA): TGTGCCAGCAGCTTGGAACGGAGAGGACAGCCCCAGCATTTT. V is TRBV5-4 and J is TRBJ1-5; D call uncertain. The CDR3 runs to 14 residues. Germline V CDR1 and CDR2: SGHNT, YYREEE (reference sequence). The V end lost 0 bases, the J end lost 7 bases, and 11 bases lay between the germline ends.

V usage is TRBV5-6 and J usage is TRBJ2-5, with 11 bases lining up with TRBD1. CDR3 length: 14 amino acids. J was trimmed by 4 bases and V by 4 bases; bases with no gene match: 3. The germline CDR1 and CDR2 sequences are SGHDT and YYEEEE. CDR3 coding DNA: TGTGCCAGCAGCGGACAGGGGGCATCAGAGACCCAGTACTTC. It encodes CASSGQGASETQYF.

This chain connects TRBV7-2 to TRBJ2-5; D is perhaps TRBD2 (6 bases). Germline V gene data show CDR1 as SGHTA and CDR2 as FQGNSA. V gave up 3 bases and J gave up 5 bases, with 16 bases separating them. This CDR3 comprises 15 residues. The CDR3 DNA is TGTGCCAGCAGCTTTGGCGGGGCCGGAGGGGAGACCCAGTACTTC. It codes for CASSFGGAGGETQYF.

A few counts support this clone. This rearrangement joins TRBV30 to TRBJ2-5, with 9 bases that match TRBD1. Germline V gives CDR1 GTSNPN, CDR2 SVGIG (reference sequence). Trimming cost V 5 bases and J 5 bases; bases outside gene matches: 6. The CDR3 has 13 amino acids. CDR3 region: CAWEQGALETQYF. DNA for the CDR3: TGTGCCTGGGAACAGGGGGCTTTGGAGACCCAGTACTTC.

V is TRBV2 and J is TRBJ2-4; TRBD1 is a possible D gene (5 bases). This CDR3 is 15 amino acids long. V dropped 6 bases and J dropped 0 bases, with 12 bases sitting between them. Germline V gives CDR1 SNHLY, CDR2 FYNNEI. The CDR3 sequence: CASSDDSLAKNIQYF. The CDR3 coding sequence is TGTGCCAGCAGCGATGACAGTTTAGCCAAAAACATTCAGTACTTC. Drawing the rest from reference TRBV2 and TRBJ2-4, the complete variable domain is EPEVTQTPSHQVTQMGQEVILRCVPISNHLYFYWYRQILGQKVEFLVSFYNNEISEKSEIFDDQFSVERPDGSNFTLKIRSTKLEDSAMYFCASSDDSLAKNIQYFGAGTRLSVL.

J is TRBJ1-2 and V is TRBV2; D unresolved. CDR1 and CDR2 (germline): SNHLY, FYNNEI. The CDR3 loop spans 12 amino acids. Trimming stripped 5 bases from V and 6 bases from J, with 10 bases between. This CDR3 is CASSRAQDGYTF. The CDR3, as DNA: TGTGCCAGCAGTCGCGCCCAGGATGGCTACACCTTC.

This chain connects TRBV5-4 to TRBJ2-7; 9 bases line up with TRBD2. Germline assignment: CDR1 SGHNT and CDR2 YYREEE (reference sequence). V shed 0 bases and J 1 base; nucleotides not matched to a gene: 2. This CDR3 has 15 residues. CDR3 residues: CASSLDSGGSYEQYF. CDR3 sequence (DNA): TGTGCCAGCAGCTTGGATAGCGGGGGATCCTACGAGCAGTACTTC.